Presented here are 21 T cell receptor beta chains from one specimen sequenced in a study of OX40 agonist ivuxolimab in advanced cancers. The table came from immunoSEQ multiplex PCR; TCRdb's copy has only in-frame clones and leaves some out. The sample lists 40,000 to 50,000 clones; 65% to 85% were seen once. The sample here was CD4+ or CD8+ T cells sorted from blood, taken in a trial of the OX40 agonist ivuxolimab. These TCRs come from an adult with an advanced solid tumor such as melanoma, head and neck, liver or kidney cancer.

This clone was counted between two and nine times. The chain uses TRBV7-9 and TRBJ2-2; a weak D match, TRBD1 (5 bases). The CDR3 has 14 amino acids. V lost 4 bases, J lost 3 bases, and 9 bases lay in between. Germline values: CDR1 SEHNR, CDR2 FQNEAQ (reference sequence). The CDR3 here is CASSSDSDTGELFF. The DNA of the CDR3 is TGTGCCAGCAGCTCCGACAGTGACACCGGGGAGCTGTTTTTT.

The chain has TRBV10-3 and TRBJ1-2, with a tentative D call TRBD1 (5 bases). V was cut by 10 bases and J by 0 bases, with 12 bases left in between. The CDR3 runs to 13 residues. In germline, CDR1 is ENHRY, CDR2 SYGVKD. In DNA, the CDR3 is TGTGCCACCAGACAGCCTACTAACTATGGCTACACCTTC. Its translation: CATRQPTNYGYTF.

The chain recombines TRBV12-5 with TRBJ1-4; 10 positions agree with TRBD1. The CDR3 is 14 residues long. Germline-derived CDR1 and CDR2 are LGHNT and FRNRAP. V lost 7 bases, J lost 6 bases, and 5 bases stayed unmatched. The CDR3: CASVKDRGDEKLFF. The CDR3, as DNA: TGTGCTAGTGTCAAGGACAGGGGGGATGAAAAACTGTTTTTT.

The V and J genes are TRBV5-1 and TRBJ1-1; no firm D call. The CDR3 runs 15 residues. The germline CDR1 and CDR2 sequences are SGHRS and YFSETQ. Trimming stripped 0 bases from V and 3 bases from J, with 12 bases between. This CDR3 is CASSLAGKAHTEAFF. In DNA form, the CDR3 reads TGCGCCAGCAGCTTGGCCGGGAAGGCACACACTGAAGCTTTCTTT. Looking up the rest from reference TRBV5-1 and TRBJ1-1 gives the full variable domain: KAGVTQTPRYLIKTRGQQVTLSCSPISGHRSVSWYQQTPGQGLQFLFEYFSETQRNKGNFPGRFSGRQFSNSRSEMNVSTLELGDSALYLCASSLAGKAHTEAFFGQGTRLTVV.

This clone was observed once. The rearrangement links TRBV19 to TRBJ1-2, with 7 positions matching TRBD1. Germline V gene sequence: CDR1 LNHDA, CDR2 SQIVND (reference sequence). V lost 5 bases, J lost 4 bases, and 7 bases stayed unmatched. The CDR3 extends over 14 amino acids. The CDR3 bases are TGTGCCAGTAGTGGAGGGGGACAGCTCTATGGCTACACCTTC. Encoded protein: CASSGGGQLYGYTF.

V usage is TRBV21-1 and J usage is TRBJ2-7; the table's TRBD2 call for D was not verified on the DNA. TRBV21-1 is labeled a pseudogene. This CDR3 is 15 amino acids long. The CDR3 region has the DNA TGTGCCAGCAGCAATGGAGCGGGGGACTCCTGCGAGCAGTACTTC. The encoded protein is CASSNGAGDSCEQYF.

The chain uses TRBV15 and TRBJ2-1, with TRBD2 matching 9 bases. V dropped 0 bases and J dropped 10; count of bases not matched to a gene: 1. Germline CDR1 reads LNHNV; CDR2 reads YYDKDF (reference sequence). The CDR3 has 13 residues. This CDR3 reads CATSRDAGGEQFF. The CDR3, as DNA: TGTGCCACCAGCAGAGATGCGGGGGGGGAGCAGTTCTTC.

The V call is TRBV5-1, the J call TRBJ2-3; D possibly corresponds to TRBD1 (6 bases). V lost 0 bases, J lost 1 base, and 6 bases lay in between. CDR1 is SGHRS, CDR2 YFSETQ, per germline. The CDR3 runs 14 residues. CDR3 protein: CASSLAGGTDTQYF. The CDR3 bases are TGCGCCAGCAGCTTGGCAGGGGGCACAGATACGCAGTATTTT.

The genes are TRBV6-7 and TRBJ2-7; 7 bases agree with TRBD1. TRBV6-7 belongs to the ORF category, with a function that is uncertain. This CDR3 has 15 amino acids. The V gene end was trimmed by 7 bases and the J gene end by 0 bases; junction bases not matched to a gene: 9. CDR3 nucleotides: TGTGCCAGCAACCTACAGGGGCCCATCTCCTACGAGCAGTACTTC. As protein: CASNLQGPISYEQYF.

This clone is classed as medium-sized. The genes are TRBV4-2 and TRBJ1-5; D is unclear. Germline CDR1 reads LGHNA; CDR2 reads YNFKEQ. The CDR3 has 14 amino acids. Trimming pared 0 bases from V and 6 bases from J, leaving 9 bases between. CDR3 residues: CASSQERVSQPQHF. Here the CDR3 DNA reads TGTGCCAGCAGCCAAGAGAGGGTAAGTCAGCCCCAGCATTTT.

CDR3 nucleotides: TGTGCCATCAGTGAGCTTGGTCAGCCCCAGCATTTT. Its translation is CAISELGQPQHF. This rearrangement joins TRBV10-3 to TRBJ1-5; no clear D. Germline V lookup: CDR1 ENHRY, CDR2 SYGVKD. The CDR3 covers 12 residues. The V gene lost 2 bases and the J gene lost 6 bases, with 5 bases spanning the gap.

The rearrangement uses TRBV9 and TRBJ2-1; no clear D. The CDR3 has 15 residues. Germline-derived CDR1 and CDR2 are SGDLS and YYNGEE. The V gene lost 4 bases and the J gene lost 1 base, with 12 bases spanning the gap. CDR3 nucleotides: TGTGCCAGCAGCCCTTCGGGTGGATCCTACAATGAGCAGTTCTTC. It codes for CASSPSGGSYNEQFF.

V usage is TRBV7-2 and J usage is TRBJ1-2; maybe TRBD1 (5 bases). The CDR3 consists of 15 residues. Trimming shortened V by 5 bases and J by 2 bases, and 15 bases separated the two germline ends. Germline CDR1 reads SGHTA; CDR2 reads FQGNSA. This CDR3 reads CASSDRGSLNYGYTF. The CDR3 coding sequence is TGTGCCAGCAGCGACCGGGGCTCCCTAAACTATGGCTACACCTTC.

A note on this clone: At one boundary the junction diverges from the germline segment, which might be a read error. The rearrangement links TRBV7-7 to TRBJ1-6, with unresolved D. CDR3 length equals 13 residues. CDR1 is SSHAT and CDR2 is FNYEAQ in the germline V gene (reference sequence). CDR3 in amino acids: CASSPDGNSPLHF. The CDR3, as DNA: TGTGCTAGCAGTCCGGACGGTAATTCACCCCTCCACTTT.

Here the CDR3 DNA reads TGTGCCAGTAGTAGCACCGGGGAGCTGTTTTTT. This encodes CASSSTGELFF. This rearrangement joins TRBV19 to TRBJ2-2; D gene ambiguous. Germline lookup yields CDR1 LNHDA and CDR2 SQIVND (reference sequence). The CDR3 runs to 11 residues. V lost 4 bases and J 4 bases, leaving 1 base between the germline ends.

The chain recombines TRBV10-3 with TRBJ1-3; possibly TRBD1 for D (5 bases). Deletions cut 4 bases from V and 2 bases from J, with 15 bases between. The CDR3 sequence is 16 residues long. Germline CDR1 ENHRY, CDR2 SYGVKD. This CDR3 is CAISAADMGTGNTIYF. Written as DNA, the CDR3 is TGTGCCATCAGTGCGGCGGACATGGGGACTGGAAACACCATATATTTT.

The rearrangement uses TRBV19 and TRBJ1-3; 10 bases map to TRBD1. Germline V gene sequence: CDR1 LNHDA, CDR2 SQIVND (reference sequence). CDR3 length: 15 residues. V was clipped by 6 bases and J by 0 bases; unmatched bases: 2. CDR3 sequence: CASSGTGDSGNTIYF. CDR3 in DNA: TGTGCCAGTAGCGGGACAGGGGACTCTGGAAACACCATATATTTT.

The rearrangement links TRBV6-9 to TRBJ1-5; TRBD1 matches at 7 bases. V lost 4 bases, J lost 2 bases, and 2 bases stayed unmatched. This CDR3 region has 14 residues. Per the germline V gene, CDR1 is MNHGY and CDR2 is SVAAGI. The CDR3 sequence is CASSFGQGNQPQHF. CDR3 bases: TGTGCCAGCAGTTTCGGACAGGGCAATCAGCCCCAGCATTTT.

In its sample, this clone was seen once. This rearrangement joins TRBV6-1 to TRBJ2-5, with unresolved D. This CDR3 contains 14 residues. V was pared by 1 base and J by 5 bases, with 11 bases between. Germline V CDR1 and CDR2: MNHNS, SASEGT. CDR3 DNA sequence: TGTGCCAGCAGTGAAGGCCCCTCTCGGGAGACCCAGTACTTC. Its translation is CASSEGPSRETQYF.

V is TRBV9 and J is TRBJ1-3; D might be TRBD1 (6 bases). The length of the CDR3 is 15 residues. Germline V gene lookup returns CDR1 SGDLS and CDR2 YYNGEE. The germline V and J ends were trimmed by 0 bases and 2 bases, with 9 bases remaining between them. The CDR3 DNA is TGTGCCAGCAGCGTAGAGGGGGTCCCTGGAAACACCATATATTTT. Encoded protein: CASSVEGVPGNTIYF.

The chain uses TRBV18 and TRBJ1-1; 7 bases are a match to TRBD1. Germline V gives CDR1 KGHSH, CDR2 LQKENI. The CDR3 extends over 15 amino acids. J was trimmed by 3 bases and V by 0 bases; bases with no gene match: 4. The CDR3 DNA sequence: TGTGCCAGCTCACCACCGGGACAGACAGACACTGAAGCTTTCTTT. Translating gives CASSPPGQTDTEAFF.